The sequence of this T cell receptor (delta chain) was determined in a study of Vγ9Vδ2 T cells in congenital toxoplasmosis (TCRdb year 2021). Notes on the research overall: IgG, IgM and IgA serology, Western blot and an in-house interferon-gamma release assay were used to diagnose congenital toxoplasmosis. In this study, researchers looked at the gamma and delta chain CDR3 repertoires of sorted blood gammadelta T cells, comparing infants congenitally infected with T. gondii against uninfected infants. Sequencing of the repertoires was done on samples from infants at two time points: 2 months after birth and 1 year of age. TCR sequencing covered about 5 infected and 10 to 11 uninfected infants at 2 months, plus 3 infected and 4 uninfected infants at 1 year.

The investigation overall reported the following: High prevalence of a public TRGV9 clonotype was observed in both infected and uninfected infants. At 2 months, TRGV9 and TRDV2 CDR3s of infected infants appeared to carry fewer N additions than uninfected infants, especially TRDV2-TRDJ1 sequences. Germline-encoded fetal-type TRDV2 CDR3 sequences seemed more prevalent in infected than uninfected 2-month-old infants, suggesting an in utero expansion footprint. Two months was the earliest age with enough suitable sample material for TCR repertoire analysis, so newborn repertoires were not sequenced. The repertoire differences between infected and uninfected infants were less clear at 1 year of age than at 2 months.

The same treatment, using spiramycin and/or pyrimethamine plus sulfadiazine plus folinic acid, was given to mothers of both infected and uninfected infants. Every infant, whether infected or uninfected, was delivered at term after more than 37 weeks of gestation. Roughly 0.92 mL of blood was processed into PBMCs by Lymphoprep gradient centrifugation, then cryopreserved in liquid nitrogen and shipped to Belgium. After thawing, the PBMCs were labeled with Zombie NIR viability dye and stained with antibodies against CD3, TCR gammadelta, Vgamma9 and Vdelta2. Sorting of CD3+ TCRgammadelta+ T cells was performed on a FACSAria III, with a mean purity of approximately 98%. For each sample, the RNeasy Micro Kit was used to isolate RNA from around 10,000 sorted gammadelta T cells. Infants were born to mothers enrolled with primary T. gondii infection during pregnancy. Peripheral blood samples from the infants were taken at an outpatient microbiology and virology center in Pavia, Italy.

The CDR1 and CDR2 encoded by the germline V gene are GEAIGNYY and EKD. From its cysteine to its phenylalanine, the CDR3 spans 19 amino acids. Just CDR3 DNA is preserved here, 57 bases in frame from base 1. Using SuperScript II, cDNA was generated through template-switch reverse transcription, with TRGC- and TRDC-specific primers combined in a single tube. The TRGC primer was designed so that it binds both the TRGC1 and the TRGC2 constant genes. The KAPA Real-Time Library Amplification Kit was used for TRG and TRD amplification, and AMPure XP bead purification was performed between steps. Index PCR with the Nextera XT Index Kit was used to add Illumina sequencing adapters. An Illumina MiSeq running the V2 300 kit was used to sequence the TRG and TRD amplicons, producing 150 bp paired-end reads. In the original analysis: Before further analysis, read quality was checked using FastQC version 0.11.8. Reads were mapped to GenBank TRG or TRD reference genes, and MiXCR version 3.0.3 was used to assemble CDR3 sequences. Default MiXCR settings were used with one exception: TRDD gene segments were assembled from 3 consecutive nucleotides instead of 5. N additions, CDR3 length, J segment length and clonotype sharing between samples were computed with VDJtools version 1.2.1. CDR3 sequences that were out of frame or contained stop codons were removed from the analysis. To look for overlap, the infant repertoires were checked against previously published Vgamma9Vdelta2 repertoires from fetal, cord blood and adult blood. TCRdb reran clone calling on the public reads with CATT; rows sharing one DNA sequence were then combined. TCRdb's processing, not the study's, gives the V and J calls here. Present in this sample are hundreds of delta-chain clones, roughly 53% of which were seen just once. The ten largest account for less than 35% of the sample.

Comments on this clone: The target of this receptor is not known. This likely stems from a read error, as it lies one base from a far larger clone.

The sample comprised gamma-delta T cells from blood. The V and J segments used are TRDV2 and TRDJ3; TRDD3 agrees with 9 junctional bases. In the absence of a J gene in TCRdb, the DNA was matched to germline to assign it here. The TCR originated in a child younger than 10 born to a mother with Toxoplasma gondii infection during pregnancy, either congenitally infected or uninfected (not recorded which). The DNA reads TGTGCCTGTGACATTTTACTGGGGGACAGCTCCTTGGACACCCGACAGATGTTTTTC. Its protein reads: CACDILLGDSSLDTRQMFF.